This T cell receptor beta chain was observed in a study of CD8 T cells in ankylosing spondylitis. Broader study findings: Several highly homologous variants formed a TCR beta motif that appeared characteristic of ankylosing spondylitis blood. Matched synovial fluid from ankylosing spondylitis patients was reported to be enriched for disease-linked clones. Existing reports had already noted some motif variants in reactive arthritis synovial fluid and blood. Relatively scarce in peripheral blood, disease-linked clones were CD8+.

This CDR3 has 14 amino acids. Trimming removed 6 bases at V and 4 bases at J, with 16 bases between. The germline gives CDR1 DFQATT, CDR2 SNEGSKA (reference sequence). There are a few counts of this clonotype. Its antigen is not identified. Library preparation for TCR beta used quantitative 5'-RACE with molecular barcodes. TCRdb processed the 5' RACE reads anew with MiXCR; each CDR3 protein has one entry. The sample shows more than 650,000 distinct CDR3 sequences, about an eighth of them seen only once. The specimen sequenced was blood, either unsorted or a sorted T cell fraction (not recorded which). The chain joins TRBV20-1 to TRBJ2-1; no definite D call. The source is a male donor with ankylosing spondylitis. CDR3 region: CSAMGTKNYNEQFF. The CDR3 DNA sequence: TGCAGTGCCATGGGCACAAAGAATTACAATGAGCAGTTCTTC.